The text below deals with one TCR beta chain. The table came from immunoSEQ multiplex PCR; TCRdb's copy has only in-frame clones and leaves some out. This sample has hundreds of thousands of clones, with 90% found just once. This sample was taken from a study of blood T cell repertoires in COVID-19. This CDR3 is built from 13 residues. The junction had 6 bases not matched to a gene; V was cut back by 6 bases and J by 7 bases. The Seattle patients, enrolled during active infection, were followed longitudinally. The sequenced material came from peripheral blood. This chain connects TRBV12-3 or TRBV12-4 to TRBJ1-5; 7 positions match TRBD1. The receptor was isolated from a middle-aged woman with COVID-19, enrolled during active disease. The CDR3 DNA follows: TGTGCCAGCAGGGAGGGGGCTCGGCAGCCCCAGCATTTT. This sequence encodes CASREGARQPQHF.